This TCR beta chain was observed in a study of early T cells in non-severe SARS-CoV-2 infection. Overall study: Sequencing targeted bulk RNA from unsorted whole blood, leaving chains unpaired.

Whole-study findings and limits: Reliance on VDJdb matching favored anti-spike CD8 responses; private and CD4 specificities were missed.

As to this clonotype: Its antigen is undetermined. A much larger clone differs from this one at a single base, so this may be a read error. The missing conserved phenylalanine or tryptophan at the end of this CDR3 makes a read error likely. The limits of the CDR3 on the DNA are not certain, so only TCRdb's listed CDR3 is given.

Germline values: CDR1 SQVTM, CDR2 ANQGSEA. The CDR3 spans 13 amino acids, including both terminal residues. Attachment of unique molecular identifiers to individual cDNA molecules was performed. Each CDR3 protein gets one entry after TCRdb re-called the 5' RACE reads with MiXCR. Altogether just over 95,000 distinct CDR3 sequences are present, approximately 11% being singletons, with the ten largest covering around 4.6%. The source of this sequence is an adult who was a healthcare worker with PCR-confirmed SARS-CoV-2 infection or an uninfected control (not recorded which). The input for sequencing was whole blood, taken at baseline. The chain recombines TRBV29-1 with TRBJ2-5; the table's D gene call, TRBD2, was not cross checked with the DNA. Here the CDR3 reads CSVRLAGDGVLDL.